These 9 T cell receptor beta chains were all obtained from the same sample, sequenced in a study of blood T cells in healthy people across ages. Combining a sample-barcoded 5' primer with a J-beta primer mix, a second PCR ran for roughly 7 to 12 cycles. TCRdb reprocessed the 5' RACE reads via MiXCR and lists one record per CDR3 protein. The data contain 1.5 million to 2 million distinct CDR3 sequences, around 48% of them singletons. The sequencing sample was made of blood. All receptors derive from a woman aged 35 to 49 in good health.

This clonotype has a handful of counts. The rearrangement uses TRBV5-1 and TRBJ1-2; perhaps TRBD1 as D (5 bases). CDR1 and CDR2 (germline): SGHRS, YFSETQ. This CDR3 is built from 15 residues. V dropped 4 bases and J dropped 4 bases, with 17 bases sitting between them. The CDR3 DNA is TGCGCCAGCAGCCCCGGGACCGTAAAAGTCTATGGCTACACCTTC. It is translated as CASSPGTVKVYGYTF.

The gene calls are TRBV20-1 and TRBJ2-1; D is possibly TRBD2 (5 bases). CDR3 length: 13 residues. Germline V gene sequence: CDR1 DFQATT, CDR2 SNEGSKA (reference sequence). The germline V and J ends were trimmed by 6 bases and 2 bases, with 11 bases remaining between them. The CDR3 region is CSAGGRTYNEQFF. DNA for the CDR3: TGCAGTGCCGGAGGACGGACCTACAATGAGCAGTTCTTC.

This clonotype has ten or more counts. CDR3 DNA sequence: TGCAGTGCTAGGGGGTCCGGGTCCTACGAGCAGTACTTC. Protein product: CSARGSGSYEQYF. The gene calls are TRBV20-1 and TRBJ2-7; the D is unclear. The CDR3 sequence is 13 residues long. The V end lost 3 bases, the J end lost 1 base, and 10 bases lay between the germline ends. Germline V lookup: CDR1 DFQATT, CDR2 SNEGSKA (reference sequence).

This clonotype has just a few counts. This chain links TRBV6-6 with TRBJ2-1, with a possible D match to TRBD1 (7 bases). V lost 2 bases and J 4 bases, leaving 15 bases between the germline ends. Germline CDR1 is MNHNY and CDR2 is SVGAGI (reference sequence). There are 16 residues in the CDR3. The DNA of the CDR3 is TGTGCCAGCAGTTACCCGGAGGGGGCATCATACAATGAGCAGTTCTTC. It is translated as CASSYPEGASYNEQFF.

The chain links TRBV15 to TRBJ1-2; D unresolved. V lost 5 bases and J lost 4, with 11 bases in between. CDR1 and CDR2 from the germline V gene are LNHNV and YYDKDF (reference sequence). The CDR3 totals 13 residues. The CDR3 spells CATSAGPLYGYTF. In DNA, the CDR3 is TGTGCCACCAGCGCCGGGCCCCTCTATGGCTACACCTTC.

Turning to this clonotype: One end of the junction is discordant with germline, which a read error may explain. The rearrangement links TRBV12-3 or TRBV12-4 to TRBJ2-5; a possible D gene is TRBD1 (6 bases). Matching the DNA end better, TRBJ2-7 makes the J call doubtful. This CDR3 has 13 amino acids. DNA of the CDR3: TGTGCCGGCAGTTTAACAGGGTACTACGAGCAGTACTTC. This gives the protein CAGSLTGYYEQYF.

This chain connects TRBV19 to TRBJ2-1, with 8 nucleotides matching TRBD1. CDR1 and CDR2 from the germline V gene are LNHDA and SQIVND (reference sequence). The CDR3 is 14 amino acids. The ends lost 6 bases at V and 4 bases at J; junction bases unmatched: 5. The CDR3 DNA follows: TGTGCCAGTAGGTCAGGGGGCCGTTACAATGAGCAGTTCTTC. Translating gives CASRSGGRYNEQFF.

The CDR3 sequence: CASGDDTDTQYF. Written as DNA, the CDR3 is TGTGCCAGCGGGGACGACACAGATACGCAGTATTTT. The V and J genes are TRBV28 and TRBJ2-3; D possibly matches TRBD1 or TRBD2 (5 bases each). Deletions cut 8 bases from V and 2 bases from J, with 8 bases between. Germline CDR1 is MDHEN and CDR2 is SYDVKM. The length of the CDR3 is 12 residues.

The chain employs TRBV20-1 and TRBJ2-1, with D perhaps matching TRBD1 (6 bases). CDR1 and CDR2 from the germline V gene are DFQATT and SNEGSKA (reference sequence). The CDR3 consists of 12 residues. Deletions cut 4 bases from V and 7 bases from J, with 11 bases between. The DNA of the CDR3 is TGCAGTGCTAACCCACAGGGAAATGAGCAGTTCTTC. Amino acids: CSANPQGNEQFF.